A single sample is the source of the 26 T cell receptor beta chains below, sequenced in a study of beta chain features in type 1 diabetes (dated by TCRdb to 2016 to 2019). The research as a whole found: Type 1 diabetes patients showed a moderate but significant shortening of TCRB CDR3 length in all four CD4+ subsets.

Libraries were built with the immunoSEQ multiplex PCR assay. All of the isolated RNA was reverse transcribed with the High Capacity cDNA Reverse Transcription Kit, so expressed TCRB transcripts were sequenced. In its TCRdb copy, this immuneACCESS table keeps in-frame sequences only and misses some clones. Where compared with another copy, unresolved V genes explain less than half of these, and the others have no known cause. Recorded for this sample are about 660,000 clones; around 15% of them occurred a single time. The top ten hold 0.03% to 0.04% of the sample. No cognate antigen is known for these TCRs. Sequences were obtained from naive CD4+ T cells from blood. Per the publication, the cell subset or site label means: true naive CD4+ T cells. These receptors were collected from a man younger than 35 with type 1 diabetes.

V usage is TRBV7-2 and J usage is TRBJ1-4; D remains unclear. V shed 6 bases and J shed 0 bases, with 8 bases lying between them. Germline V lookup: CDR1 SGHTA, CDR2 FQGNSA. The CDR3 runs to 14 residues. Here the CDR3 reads CASRTRATNEKLFF. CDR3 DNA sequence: TGTGCCAGCAGGACTCGTGCAACTAATGAAAAACTGTTTTTT. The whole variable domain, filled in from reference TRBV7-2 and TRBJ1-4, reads GAGVSQSPSNKVTEKGKDVELRCDPISGHTALYWYRQSLGQGLEFLIYFQGNSAPDKSGLPSDRFSAERTGGSVSTLTIQRTQQEDSAVYLCASRTRATNEKLFFGSGTQLSVL.

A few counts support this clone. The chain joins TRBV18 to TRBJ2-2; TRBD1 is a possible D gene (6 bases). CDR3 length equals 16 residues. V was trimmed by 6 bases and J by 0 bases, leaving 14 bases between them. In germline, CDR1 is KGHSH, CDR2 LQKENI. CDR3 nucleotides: TGTGCCAGCTCGCCCTACAGGGTTACGAACACCGGGGAGCTGTTTTTT. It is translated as CASSPYRVTNTGELFF. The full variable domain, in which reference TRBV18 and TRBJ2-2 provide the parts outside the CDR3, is NAGVMQNPRHLVRRRGQEARLRCSPMKGHSHVYWYRQLPEEGLKFMVYLQKENIIDESGMPKERFSAEFPKEGPSILRIQQVVRGDSAAYFCASSPYRVTNTGELFFGEGSRLTVL.

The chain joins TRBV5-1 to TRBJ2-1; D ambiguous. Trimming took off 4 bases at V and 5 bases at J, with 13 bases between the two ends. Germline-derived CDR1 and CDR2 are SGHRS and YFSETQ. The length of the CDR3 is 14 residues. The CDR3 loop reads CASSPHGPDNEQFF. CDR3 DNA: TGCGCCAGCAGCCCACACGGGCCAGACAATGAGCAGTTCTTC.

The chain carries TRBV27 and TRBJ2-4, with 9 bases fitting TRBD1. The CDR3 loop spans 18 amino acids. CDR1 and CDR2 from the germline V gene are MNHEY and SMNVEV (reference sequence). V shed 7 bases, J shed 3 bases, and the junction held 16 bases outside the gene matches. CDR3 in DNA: TGTGCCAGCACCCTGTGGGGGACAGGGATCGGGGGCAAAAACATTCAGTACTTC. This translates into CASTLWGTGIGGKNIQYF.

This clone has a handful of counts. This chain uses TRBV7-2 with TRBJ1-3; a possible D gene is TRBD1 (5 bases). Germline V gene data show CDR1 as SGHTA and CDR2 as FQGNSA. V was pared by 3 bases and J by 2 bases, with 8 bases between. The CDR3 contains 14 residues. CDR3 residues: CASSFPGTGNTIYF. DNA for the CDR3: TGTGCCAGCAGCTTCCCAGGGACTGGAAACACCATATATTTT.

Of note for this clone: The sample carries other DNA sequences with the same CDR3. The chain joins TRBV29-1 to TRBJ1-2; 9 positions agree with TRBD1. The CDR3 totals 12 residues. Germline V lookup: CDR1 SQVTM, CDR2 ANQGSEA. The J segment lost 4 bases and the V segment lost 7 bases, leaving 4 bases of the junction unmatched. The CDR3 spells CSGGQGGYGYTF. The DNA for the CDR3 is TGCAGCGGGGGACAGGGCGGCTATGGCTACACCTTC.

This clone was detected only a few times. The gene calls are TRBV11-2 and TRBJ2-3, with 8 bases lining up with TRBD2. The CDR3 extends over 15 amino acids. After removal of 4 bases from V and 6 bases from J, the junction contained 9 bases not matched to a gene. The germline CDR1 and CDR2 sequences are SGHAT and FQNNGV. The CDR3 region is CASSSPRGAGDTQYF. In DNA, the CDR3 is TGTGCCAGCAGCTCCCCGCGGGGGGCAGGGGATACGCAGTATTTT.

The CDR3 region has the DNA TGTGCCAGCAGCGTAGACTCAGATACGCAGTATTTT. It codes for CASSVDSDTQYF. This sequence joins TRBV9 and TRBJ2-3; D remains ambiguous. Per the germline V gene, CDR1 is SGDLS and CDR2 is YYNGEE. Trimming removed 0 bases at V and 4 bases at J, with 3 bases between. This CDR3 spans 12 amino acids.

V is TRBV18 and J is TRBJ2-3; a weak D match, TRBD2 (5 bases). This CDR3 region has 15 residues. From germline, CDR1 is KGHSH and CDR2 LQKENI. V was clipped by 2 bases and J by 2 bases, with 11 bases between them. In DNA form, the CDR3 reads TGTGCCAGCTCACCATCCCGGGAATTCACAGATACGCAGTATTTT. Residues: CASSPSREFTDTQYF. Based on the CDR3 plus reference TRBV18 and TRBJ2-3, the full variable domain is NAGVMQNPRHLVRRRGQEARLRCSPMKGHSHVYWYRQLPEEGLKFMVYLQKENIIDESGMPKERFSAEFPKEGPSILRIQQVVRGDSAAYFCASSPSREFTDTQYFGPGTRLTVL.

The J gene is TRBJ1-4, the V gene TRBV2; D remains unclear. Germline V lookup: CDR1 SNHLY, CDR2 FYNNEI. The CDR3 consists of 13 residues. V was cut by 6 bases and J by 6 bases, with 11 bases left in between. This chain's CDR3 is CASRALPDEKLFF. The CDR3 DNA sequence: TGTGCCAGCAGGGCCCTACCGGATGAAAAACTGTTTTTT.

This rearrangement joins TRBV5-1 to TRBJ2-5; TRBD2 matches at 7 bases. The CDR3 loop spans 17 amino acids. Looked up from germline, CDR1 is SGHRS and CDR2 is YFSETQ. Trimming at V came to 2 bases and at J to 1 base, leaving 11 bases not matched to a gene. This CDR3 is CASSLQKTTSLQETQYF. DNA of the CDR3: TGCGCCAGCAGCTTACAAAAAACGACTAGCCTCCAAGAGACCCAGTACTTC.

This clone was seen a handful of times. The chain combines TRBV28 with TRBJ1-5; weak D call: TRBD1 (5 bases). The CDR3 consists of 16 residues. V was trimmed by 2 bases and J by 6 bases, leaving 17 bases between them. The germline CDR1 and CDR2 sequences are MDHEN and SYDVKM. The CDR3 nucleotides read TGTGCCAGCAGTTTACCTGGGGCGAATTACGGTCAGCCCCAGCATTTT. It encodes CASSLPGANYGQPQHF.

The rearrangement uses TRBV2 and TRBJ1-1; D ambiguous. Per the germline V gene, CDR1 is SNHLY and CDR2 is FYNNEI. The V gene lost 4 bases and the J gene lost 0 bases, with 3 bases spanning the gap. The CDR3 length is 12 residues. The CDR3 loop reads CASSAVNTEAFF. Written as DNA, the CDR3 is TGTGCCAGCAGTGCGGTGAACACTGAAGCTTTCTTT.

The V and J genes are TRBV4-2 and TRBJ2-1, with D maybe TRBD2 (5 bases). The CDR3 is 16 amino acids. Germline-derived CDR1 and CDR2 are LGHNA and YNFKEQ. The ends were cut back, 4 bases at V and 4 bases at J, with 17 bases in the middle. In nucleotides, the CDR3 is TGTGCCAGCAGCCGCGAGGAGGATAGCTATTACAATGAGCAGTTCTTC. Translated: CASSREEDSYYNEQFF.

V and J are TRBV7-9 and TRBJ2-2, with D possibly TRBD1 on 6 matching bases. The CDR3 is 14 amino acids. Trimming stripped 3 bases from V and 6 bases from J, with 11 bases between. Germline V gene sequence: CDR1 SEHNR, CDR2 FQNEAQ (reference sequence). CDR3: CASSLKGVSGELFF. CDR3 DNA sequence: TGTGCCAGCAGCTTGAAGGGGGTCTCCGGGGAGCTGTTTTTT.

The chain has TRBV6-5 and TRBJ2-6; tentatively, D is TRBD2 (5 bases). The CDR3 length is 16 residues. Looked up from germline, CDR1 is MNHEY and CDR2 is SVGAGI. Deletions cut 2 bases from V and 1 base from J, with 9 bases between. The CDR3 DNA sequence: TGTGCCAGCAGTTACAACGGGGAGTCTGGGGCCAACGTCCTGACTTTC. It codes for CASSYNGESGANVLTF.

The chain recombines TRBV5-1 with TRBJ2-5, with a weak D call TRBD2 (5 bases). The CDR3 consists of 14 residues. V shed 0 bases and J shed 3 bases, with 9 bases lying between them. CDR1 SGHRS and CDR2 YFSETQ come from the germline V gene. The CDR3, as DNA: TGCGCCAGCAGCTTGGGCGGAGGAAAAGAGACCCAGTACTTC. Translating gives CASSLGGGKETQYF.

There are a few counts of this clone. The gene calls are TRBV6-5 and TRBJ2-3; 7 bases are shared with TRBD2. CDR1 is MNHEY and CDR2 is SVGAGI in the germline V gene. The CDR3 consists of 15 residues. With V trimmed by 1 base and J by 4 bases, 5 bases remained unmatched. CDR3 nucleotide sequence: TGTGCCAGCAGTTACTGGGGGGGAATTGCAGATACGCAGTATTTT. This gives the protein CASSYWGGIADTQYF.

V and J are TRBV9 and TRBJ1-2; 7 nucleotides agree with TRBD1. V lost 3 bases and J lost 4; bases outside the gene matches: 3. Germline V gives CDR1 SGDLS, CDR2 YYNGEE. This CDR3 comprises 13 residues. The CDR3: CASSGGQLYGYTF. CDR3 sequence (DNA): TGTGCCAGCAGCGGGGGACAGCTCTATGGCTACACCTTC.

The CDR3 sequence is CAWSSGAEAFF. CDR3 nucleotide sequence: TGTGCCTGGAGTTCTGGGGCTGAAGCTTTCTTT. The chain recombines TRBV30 with TRBJ1-1, with D uncertain. The V end was cut by 2 bases, the J end by 6 bases, with 7 bases between. From germline, CDR1 is GTSNPN and CDR2 SVGIG (reference sequence). This CDR3 is 11 amino acids long.

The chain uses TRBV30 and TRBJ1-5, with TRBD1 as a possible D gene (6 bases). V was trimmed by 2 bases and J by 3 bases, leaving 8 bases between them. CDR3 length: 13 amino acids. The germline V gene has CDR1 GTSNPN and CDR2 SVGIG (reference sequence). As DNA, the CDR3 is TGTGCCTGGAGTCGGACAGTCAATCAGCCCCAGCATTTT. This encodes CAWSRTVNQPQHF.

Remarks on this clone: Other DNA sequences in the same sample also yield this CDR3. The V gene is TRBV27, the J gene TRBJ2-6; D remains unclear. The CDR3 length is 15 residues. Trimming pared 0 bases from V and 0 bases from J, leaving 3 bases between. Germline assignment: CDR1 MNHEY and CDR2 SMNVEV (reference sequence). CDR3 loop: CASSLSGSGANVLTF. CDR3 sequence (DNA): TGTGCCAGCAGTTTATCCGGCTCTGGGGCCAACGTCCTGACTTTC.

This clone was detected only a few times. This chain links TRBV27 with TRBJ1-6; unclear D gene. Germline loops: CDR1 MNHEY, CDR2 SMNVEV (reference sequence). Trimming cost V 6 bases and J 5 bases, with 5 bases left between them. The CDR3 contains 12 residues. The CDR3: CASSENNSPLHF. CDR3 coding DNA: TGTGCCAGCAGCGAAAATAATTCACCCCTCCACTTT.

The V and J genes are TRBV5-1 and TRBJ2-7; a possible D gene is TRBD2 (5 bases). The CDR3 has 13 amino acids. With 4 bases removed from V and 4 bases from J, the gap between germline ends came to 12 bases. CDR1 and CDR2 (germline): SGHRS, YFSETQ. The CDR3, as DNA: TGCGCCAGCAGCCCGGGGATAGAGTACGAGCAGTACTTC. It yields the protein CASSPGIEYEQYF.

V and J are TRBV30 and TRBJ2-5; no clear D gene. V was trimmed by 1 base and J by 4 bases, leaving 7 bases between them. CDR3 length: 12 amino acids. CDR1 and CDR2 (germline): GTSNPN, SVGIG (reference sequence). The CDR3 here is CAWSELVETQYF. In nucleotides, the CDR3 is TGTGCCTGGAGTGAACTCGTAGAGACCCAGTACTTC.

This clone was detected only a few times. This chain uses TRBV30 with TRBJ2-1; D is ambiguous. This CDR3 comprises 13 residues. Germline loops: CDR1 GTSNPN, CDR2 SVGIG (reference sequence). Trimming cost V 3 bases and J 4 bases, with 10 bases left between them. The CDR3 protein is CAWSDFQYNEQFF. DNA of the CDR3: TGTGCCTGGAGCGACTTCCAATACAATGAGCAGTTCTTC.